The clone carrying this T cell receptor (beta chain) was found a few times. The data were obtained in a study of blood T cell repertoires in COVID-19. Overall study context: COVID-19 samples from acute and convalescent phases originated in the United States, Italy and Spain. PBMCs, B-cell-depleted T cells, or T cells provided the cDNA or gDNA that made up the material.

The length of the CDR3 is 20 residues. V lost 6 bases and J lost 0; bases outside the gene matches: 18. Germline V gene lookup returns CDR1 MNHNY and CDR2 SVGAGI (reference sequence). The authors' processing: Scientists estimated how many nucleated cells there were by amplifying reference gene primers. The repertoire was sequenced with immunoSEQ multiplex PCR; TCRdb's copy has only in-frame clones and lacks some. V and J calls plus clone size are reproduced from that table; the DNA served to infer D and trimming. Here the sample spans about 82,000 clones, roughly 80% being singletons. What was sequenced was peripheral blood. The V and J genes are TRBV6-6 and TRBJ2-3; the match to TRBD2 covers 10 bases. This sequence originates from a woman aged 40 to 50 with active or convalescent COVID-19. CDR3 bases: TGTGCCAGCAGCCAACGAAAGGGTCTAGCGGGGGCCGATAGCACAGATACGCAGTATTTT. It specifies CASSQRKGLAGADSTDTQYF.